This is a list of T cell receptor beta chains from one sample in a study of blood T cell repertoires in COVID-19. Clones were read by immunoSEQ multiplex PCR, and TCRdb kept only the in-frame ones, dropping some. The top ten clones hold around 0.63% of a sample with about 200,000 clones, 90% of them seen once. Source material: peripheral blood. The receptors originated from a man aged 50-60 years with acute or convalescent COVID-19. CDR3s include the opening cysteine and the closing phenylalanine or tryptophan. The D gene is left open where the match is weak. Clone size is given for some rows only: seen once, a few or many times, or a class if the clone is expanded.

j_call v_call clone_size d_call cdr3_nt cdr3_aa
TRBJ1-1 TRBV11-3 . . TGTGCCAGCAGCTTCCAGGAGAACACTGAAGCTTTCTTT CASSFQENTEAFF
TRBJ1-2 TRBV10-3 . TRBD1 TGTGCCACCCGGGACAGCTATGGCTACACCTTC CATRDSYGYTF
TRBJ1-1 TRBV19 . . TGTGCCAGTAGTATATTCGGGAACACTGAAGCTTTCTTT CASSIFGNTEAFF
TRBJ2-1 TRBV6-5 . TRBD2 TGTGCCAGCAGTTACCTCGGACTAGCGGGAGACAATGAGCAGTTCTTC CASSYLGLAGDNEQFF
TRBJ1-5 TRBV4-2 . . TGTGCCAGCAGCCAGGACCGACAGGGCAATCAGCCCCAGCATTTT CASSQDRQGNQPQHF
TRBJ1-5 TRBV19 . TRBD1 TGTGCCAGTAACGACAGGGGAGGTAGTCAGCCCCAGCATTTT CASNDRGGSQPQHF
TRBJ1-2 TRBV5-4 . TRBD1 TGTGCCAGCAGCCCGGGACAGGGTTCACCATTTAACTATGGCTACACCTTC CASSPGQGSPFNYGYTF
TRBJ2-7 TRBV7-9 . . TGTGCCAGCAGCCCTGTGGAGGGGAGGTACGAGCAGTACTTC CASSPVEGRYEQYF
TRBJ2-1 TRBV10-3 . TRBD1 TGTGCCATCAGTTCCACAGGGGCCGATTACAATGAGCAGTTCTTC CAISSTGADYNEQFF
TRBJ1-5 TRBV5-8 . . TGTGCCAGCAGCTTATTTCAGGGTCCGATCCAGCCCCAGCATTTT CASSLFQGPIQPQHF
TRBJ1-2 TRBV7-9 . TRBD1 TGTGCCAGCAGCCGGGACAGGGCTAATATAAACTATGGCTACACCTTC CASSRDRANINYGYTF
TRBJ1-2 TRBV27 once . TGTGCCAGCAGTTTATCGGGGCGGCAGAACTATGGCTACACCTTC CASSLSGRQNYGYTF
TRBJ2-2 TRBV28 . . TGTGCCACCGGTCAGGAACCTCCGAACACCGGGGAGCTGTTTTTT CATGQEPPNTGELFF
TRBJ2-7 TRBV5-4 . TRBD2 TGTGCCAGCAGCCCCGCCGGGACTAGCGGAACTAGCTCCTACGAGCAGTACTTC CASSPAGTSGTSSYEQYF
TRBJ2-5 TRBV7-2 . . TGTGCCAGCAGCTCAGTGGCAACCCAAGAGACCCAGTACTTC CASSSVATQETQYF
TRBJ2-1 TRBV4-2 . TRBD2 TGTGCCAGCAGCCAAGCCCCCCCGACTAGCGGCCGGTACAATGAGCAGTTCTTC CASSQAPPTSGRYNEQFF
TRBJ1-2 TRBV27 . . TGTGCCAGCAGTTTAAGGCCGGGAGTAAGTAGCTACACCTTC CASSLRPGVSSYTF
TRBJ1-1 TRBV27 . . TGTGCCAGCAGCCCTCTGGGTTTACAGATGAACACTGAAGCTTTCTTT CASSPLGLQMNTEAFF
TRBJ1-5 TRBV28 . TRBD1 TGTGCCAGCAGTCCTCTCGGCTTCCTTGGACAGGCTCACAATCAGCCCCAGCATTTT CASSPLGFLGQAHNQPQHF
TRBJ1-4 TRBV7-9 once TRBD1 TGTGCCAGCAGCCAGATAGGGGACAGGGGGCTAAATGGTGAAAAACTGTTTTTT CASSQIGDRGLNGEKLFF
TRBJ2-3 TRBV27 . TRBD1 TGTGCCAGCAGGGGGACAGGGAGAACAGATACGCAGTATTTT CASRGTGRTDTQYF
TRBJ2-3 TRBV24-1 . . TGTGCCACCAGTGACCCAGGGAGGCGGCCAGATACGCAGTATTTT CATSDPGRRPDTQYF
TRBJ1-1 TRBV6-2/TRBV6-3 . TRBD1 TGTGCCAGCAGTTCGGGACAGGGGGCGCGAAAGAACACTGAAGCTTTCTTT CASSSGQGARKNTEAFF
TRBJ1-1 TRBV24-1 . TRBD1 TGTGCCACCAGTGACTCGGACAGGGAAGCTTTCTTT CATSDSDREAFF
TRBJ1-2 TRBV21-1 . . TGTGCCAGCAGCGCTCCTTTTGGCCGGGATGGCTACACCTTC CASSAPFGRDGYTF
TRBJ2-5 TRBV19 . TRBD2 TGTGCCAGTACCTCATCTGGCGGGGGACAGACCCAGTACTTC CASTSSGGGQTQYF
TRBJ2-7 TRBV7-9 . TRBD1 TGTGCCAGCAGCTTAAGCCCAGGGACAGGGGGCTCCTACGAGCAGTACTTC CASSLSPGTGGSYEQYF
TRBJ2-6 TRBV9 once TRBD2 TGTGCCAGCAGCGTAACAGCGGGGGGTTTTTCTGGGGCCAACGTCCTGACTTTC CASSVTAGGFSGANVLTF
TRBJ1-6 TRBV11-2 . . TGTGCCAGCAGTGGCGGTTCCGGGGACTCCTATAATTCACCCCTCCACTTT CASSGGSGDSYNSPLHF
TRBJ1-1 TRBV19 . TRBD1 TGTGCCAGTACCGATTGGGGGACAGGGAATGAAGCTTTCTTT CASTDWGTGNEAFF
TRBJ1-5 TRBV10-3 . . TGTGCCATCAGCAAAGACTATAATAGCAATCAGCCCCAGCATTTT CAISKDYNSNQPQHF
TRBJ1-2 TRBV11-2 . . TGTGCCAGCAGCTTAGATCGGGTTCGCTACACCTTC CASSLDRVRYTF
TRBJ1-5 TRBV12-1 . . TGTGCCAGCAGCTTTGACAAGAATAGCAATCAGCCCCAGCATTTT CASSFDKNSNQPQHF
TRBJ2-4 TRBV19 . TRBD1 TGTGCCAGTATGGGGCTGGGACAGGGAAAGATAGCCAAAAACATTCAGTACTTC CASMGLGQGKIAKNIQYF
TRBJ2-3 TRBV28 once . TGTGCCAGCAGTTTATTTGGACAAGCGTATTTT CASSLFGQAYF
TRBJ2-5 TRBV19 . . TGTGCCAGTAGTCTGCCGGGGGGCTGGGAGACCCAGTACTTC CASSLPGGWETQYF
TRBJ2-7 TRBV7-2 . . TGTGCCAGCAGCTTAGCGTTTGGGAGCTCCTACGAGCAGTACTTC CASSLAFGSSYEQYF
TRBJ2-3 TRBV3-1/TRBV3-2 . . TGTGCCAGCAGCCAGTCGAGCGATACGCAGTATTTT CASSQSSDTQYF
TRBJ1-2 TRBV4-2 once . TGTGCCAGCAGCCAAGGGGGGAGGGACGGCACCTTC CASSQGGRDGTF
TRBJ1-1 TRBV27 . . TGTGCCAGCAGTTTAACCACCGAGGGGGTGGACACTGAAGCTTTCTTT CASSLTTEGVDTEAFF
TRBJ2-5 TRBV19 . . TGTGCCAGTAGACTTACAGGGATGTCCCAAGAGACCCAGTACTTC CASRLTGMSQETQYF
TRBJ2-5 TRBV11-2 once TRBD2 TGTGCCAGCAGCTTAGTTCCTAGCGGGAGGGAGGAGACCCAGTACTTC CASSLVPSGREETQYF
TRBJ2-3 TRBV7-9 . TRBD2 TGTGCCAGCAGCTTCCTGGGACTAGCAACAGATACGCAGTATTTT CASSFLGLATDTQYF
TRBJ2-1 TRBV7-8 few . TGTGCCAGCCTCGGGGGAGGCTCCTACAATGAGCAGTTCTTC CASLGGGSYNEQFF
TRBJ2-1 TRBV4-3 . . TGCGCCAGCAGCTACGGCACAGGGCTTTACAATGAGCAGTTCTTC CASSYGTGLYNEQFF
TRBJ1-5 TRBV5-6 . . TGTGCCAGCAGTTCAGGGTTGGGCAATCAGCCCCAGCATTTT CASSSGLGNQPQHF
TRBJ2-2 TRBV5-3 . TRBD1 TGTGCCAGAAGCGCATGGACAGGGAAAGGGTTGGCTTACGCGAACACCGGGGAGCTGTTTTTT CARSAWTGKGLAYANTGELFF
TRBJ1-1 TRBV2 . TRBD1 TGTGCCAGCAGGTCGACAGGGGAACCTCTCAAGAACACTGAAGCTTTCTTT CASRSTGEPLKNTEAFF
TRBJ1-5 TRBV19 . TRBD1 TGTGCCAGTAGTATAGATCGACAGGGTAGAAGTTTTAGCAATCAGCCCCAGCATTTT CASSIDRQGRSFSNQPQHF
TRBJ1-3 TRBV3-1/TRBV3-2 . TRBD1 TGTGCCAGCAGCCTAACGGGACAGGGCACAAACACCATATATTTT CASSLTGQGTNTIYF
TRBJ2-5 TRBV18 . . TGTGCCAGCTCGACTAGTGGGGCACAAGAGACCCAGTACTTC CASSTSGAQETQYF
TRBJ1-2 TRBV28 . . TGTGCCAGCAGTTACAGGAATGGCTACACCTTC CASSYRNGYTF
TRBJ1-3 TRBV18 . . TGTGCCAGCTCACCTGACAGCAACTCTGGAAACACCATATATTTT CASSPDSNSGNTIYF
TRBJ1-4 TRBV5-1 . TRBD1 TGCGCCAGCAGCCGGGACAGCGAAAAACTGTTTTTT CASSRDSEKLFF
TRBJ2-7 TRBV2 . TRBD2 TGTGCCAGCAGGTATTTTGGGGCTAGCGGCTACGAGCAGTACTTC CASRYFGASGYEQYF
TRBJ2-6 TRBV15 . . TGTGCCACCAGCAGAAACAGGGATGGGGCCAACGTCCTGACTTTC CATSRNRDGANVLTF
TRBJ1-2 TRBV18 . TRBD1 TGTGCCAGCTCACCACGGGACAGTCCCGGCTACACCTTC CASSPRDSPGYTF